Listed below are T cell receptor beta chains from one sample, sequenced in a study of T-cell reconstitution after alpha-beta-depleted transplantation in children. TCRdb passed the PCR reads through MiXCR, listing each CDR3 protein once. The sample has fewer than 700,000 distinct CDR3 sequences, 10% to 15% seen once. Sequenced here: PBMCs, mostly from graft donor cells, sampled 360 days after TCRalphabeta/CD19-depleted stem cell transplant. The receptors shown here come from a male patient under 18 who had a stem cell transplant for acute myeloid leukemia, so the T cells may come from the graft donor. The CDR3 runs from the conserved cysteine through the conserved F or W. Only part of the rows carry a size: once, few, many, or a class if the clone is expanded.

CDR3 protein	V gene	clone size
CSVPGTGTTNYGYTF	TRBV29-1	-
CASSLGLAGGSGETQYF	TRBV7-8	few
CASSFDFEEDIQYF	TRBV7-9	many
CASKSGRTTDTQYF	TRBV2	few
CSASEANEQFF	TRBV20-1	few
CASSPAWRAGGSNGETQYF	TRBV12-3/TRBV12-4	-
CSAGLAGVDEQYF	TRBV20-1	-
CASSFGTGFTDRALLEQYF	TRBV28	-
CASSPTLQETQYF	TRBV7-3	few
CAFCQKEYHIQPQETQYF	TRBV7-3	-
CSAERTSPKSWRETQYF	TRBV20-1	-
CASSFGRGHFWDNEQFF	TRBV7-2	few
CSANRGNTGELFF	TRBV20-1	few
CASSEGPGQHTGELFF	TRBV2	few
CASSFYRGQPQHF	TRBV7-9	many
CASSFLEVGGYQETQYF	TRBV5-1	few
CASSVTSSREQYF	TRBV9	-
CASSLSGLAGGRETQYF	TRBV27	few
CSGGALNTEAFF	TRBV20-1	few
CASSQETQRQGAYGYTF	TRBV4-3	-
CASTSWRWQNTGELFF	TRBV5-1	few
CSAISGLAGAWEQFF	TRBV20-1	-
CASSQAGGYEQYF	TRBV3-1	many
CASSPGTSGRGLYNEQFF	TRBV11-2	many
CASSPRGTEAFF	TRBV11-2	many
CASSSPGGCNEQFF	TRBV7-6	-
CASSGRDRGVPGELFF	TRBV5-4	few
CASSLAVTTPSEQYF	TRBV7-2	few
CSAHDRGGIGELFF	TRBV20-1	many
CASNSKTGRFYEQYF	TRBV12-3/TRBV12-4	few
CASSLAPWNTEAFF	TRBV7-9	many
CASSQPLGQTYEQYF	TRBV4-2	-
CASSLYRAHLQETQYF	TRBV7-2	-
CASSGGQGDHYEQYF	TRBV9	few
CSVVASGSGETQYF	TRBV29-1	many
CASSRGTAPNQETQYF	TRBV12-3/TRBV12-4	-
CASSPTWISMQYF	TRBV28	-
CASSLGGENIQYF	TRBV12-3/TRBV12-4	many
CSASNPDRYTGELFF	TRBV20-1	-
CASSQVWGATNEKLFF	TRBV4-3	-
CSARDQKVITGELFF	TRBV20-1	few
CSAREAGARSYNEQFF	TRBV20-1	few
CASSWTRNEQFF	TRBV7-2	-
CASSLVAGVPNEQFF	TRBV12-3/TRBV12-4	-
CASSRDRVYEQYF	TRBV5-1	many
CSVGDRDYQPQHF	TRBV29-1	many
CAWRRGGSSYEQYF	TRBV30	-
CASSYEGGPEQYF	TRBV6-2/TRBV6-3	-
CASSYLAGVRYEQFF	TRBV6-5	many
CATSDFPSGSTETQYF	TRBV24-1	few
CASSVLGRTTRQGPDTQYF	TRBV9	few
CSATGTSPFEQFF	TRBV20-1	many
CASEDKYEQYF	TRBV28	many
CSAKKTGPKGGELFF	TRBV20-1	few